These T cell receptor beta chains were read from a single sample in a study of CD8+CD57+ T cells in acquired aplastic anemia. MiXCR, applied by TCRdb to the reads, yields one record per CDR3 protein. The table has 100,000 to 150,000 distinct CDR3 sequences, 48% seen once. The sequencing input was sorted CD4+, CD8+, or CD8+CD57+ T cells (not recorded which) from PBMCs. These receptors originate from a human donor in good health, serving as a control. Each CDR3 is given with its conserved first and last residue. D genes are given only for firm matches. Some rows have no size entry. The others give once, few or many, or a class for an expanded clone.

>17|.|.|TRBJ1-1|TRBV10-1
CASSESRIGLARTEAFF
TGCGCCAGCAGTGAGTCGAGAATCGGGTTAGCAAGGACTGAAGCTTTCTTT
>15|.|.|TRBJ1-5|TRBV19
CASSIDGRSNQPQHF
TGTGCCAGTAGTATAGATGGGAGAAGCAATCAGCCCCAGCATTTT
>14|.|.|TRBJ1-2|TRBV7-2
CASSFRDGSYGYTF
TGTGCCAGCAGCTTCCGGGACGGCTCCTATGGCTACACCTTC
>14|once|.|TRBJ2-2|TRBV7-3
CASGPTGGAGELFF
TGTGCCAGCGGGCCGACCGGTGGCGCCGGGGAGCTGTTTTTT
>15|.|.|TRBJ1-6|TRBV11-3
CASSLDPPQGSPLHF
TGTGCCAGCAGCTTAGATCCCCCACAGGGCTCACCCCTCCACTTT
>14|.|.|TRBJ1-2|TRBV2
CASSWGGGDYGYTF
TGTGCCAGCAGTTGGGGGGGCGGGGACTATGGCTACACCTTC
>18|many|TRBD1|TRBJ2-1|TRBV3-1
CASSQWGTAQYSYNEQFF
TGTGCCAGCAGCCAATGGGGGACAGCTCAATACTCCTACAATGAGCAGTTCTTC
>16|.|.|TRBJ1-4|TRBV15
CATSREGGSTNEKLFF
TGTGCCACCAGCAGAGAAGGGGGGTCTACTAATGAAAAACTGTTTTTT
>13|.|.|TRBJ1-1|TRBV29-1
CSVRTGGNTEAFF
TGCAGCGTTCGGACCGGGGGAAACACTGAAGCTTTCTTT
>17|many|TRBD1|TRBJ1-2|TRBV6-4
CAGRGQPYSPRIKGYTF
TGTGCCGGCAGGGGGCAACCGTACTCGCCGCGAATAAAAGGCTACACCTTC
>10|.|.|TRBJ1-2|TRBV7-9
CASSHDGYTF
TGTGCCAGCAGTCACGATGGCTACACCTTC
>13|many|TRBD1|TRBJ1-1|TRBV19
CASWDREVAEAFF
TGTGCCAGTTGGGACAGGGAAGTCGCTGAAGCTTTCTTT
>15|.|TRBD2|TRBJ2-3|TRBV11-2
CASSSPRLALDTQYF
TGTGCCAGCAGCTCCCCCCGACTAGCGTTAGATACGCAGTATTTT
>16|.|TRBD1|TRBJ1-1|TRBV9
CASSVVPTGQDTEAFF
TGTGCCAGCAGCGTAGTGCCGACAGGGCAGGACACTGAAGCTTTCTTT
>16|.|TRBD2|TRBJ2-7|TRBV20-1
CSAREQRSGEAYEQYF
TGCAGTGCTAGAGAACAGCGGAGCGGGGAAGCCTACGAGCAGTACTTC
>12|.|.|TRBJ2-6|TRBV9
CASSEGANVLTF
TGTGCCAGCAGTGAAGGGGCCAACGTCCTGACTTTC
>15|few|.|TRBJ2-4|TRBV6-2/TRBV6-3
CASSYPREAKNIQYF
TGTGCCAGCAGTTACCCCAGGGAGGCCAAAAACATTCAGTACTTC
>14|.|.|TRBJ1-5|TRBV15
CATSAEQGNDPQHF
TGTGCCACCAGCGCCGAGCAGGGGAATGATCCCCAGCATTTT
>12|.|.|TRBJ2-1|TRBV7-9
CASTRVQDEQFF
TGTGCCAGCACCCGGGTACAGGATGAGCAGTTCTTC
>13|.|.|TRBJ1-2|TRBV2
CASSPDLNYGYTF
TGTGCCAGCAGCCCTGATCTTAACTATGGCTACACCTTC
>13|many|.|TRBJ2-3|TRBV29-1
CSFRDSLTDTQYF
TGCAGCTTCCGGGACTCTCTCACAGATACGCAGTATTTT
>15|.|.|TRBJ1-5|TRBV5-1
CASSLEGRSNQPQHF
TGCGCCAGCAGCTTGGAAGGGCGAAGCAATCAGCCCCAGCATTTT
>16|many|TRBD2|TRBJ2-7|TRBV20-1
CSAQPGLAGTFYEQYF
TGCAGTGCTCAACCCGGACTAGCGGGGACTTTTTACGAGCAGTACTTC
>16|many|TRBD2|TRBJ2-1|TRBV2
CASSGWGGSSYNEQFF
TGTGCCAGCAGTGGGTGGGGGGGATCCTCCTACAATGAGCAGTTCTTC
>13|many|.|TRBJ1-4|TRBV12-3/TRBV12-4
CASSYEAREKLFF
TGTGCCAGCAGTTACGAGGCTCGGGAAAAACTGTTTTTT
>15|many|.|TRBJ1-1|TRBV5-8
CASSFLGLGNTEAFF
TGTGCCAGCAGCTTTTTAGGGCTTGGGAACACTGAAGCTTTCTTT
>15|many|TRBD1|TRBJ1-2|TRBV15
CATSPGTVTNYGYTF
TGTGCCACCAGCCCCGGGACAGTAACTAACTATGGCTACACCTTC
>13|once|.|TRBJ1-2|TRBV24-1
CATSDLQGYGYTF
TGTGCCACCAGTGATTTGCAGGGCTATGGCTACACCTTC
>16|few|TRBD1|TRBJ2-7|TRBV5-1
CASSLQGDRTSYEQYF
TGCGCCAGCAGCCTGCAGGGGGACAGGACTTCCTACGAGCAGTACTTC
>15|few|.|TRBJ2-5|TRBV18
CASSPQVGDQETQYF
TGTGCCAGCTCACCACAGGTAGGGGATCAAGAGACCCAGTACTTC
>15|.|.|TRBJ1-1|TRBV10-3
CATEPNRDGNTEAFF
TGTGCCACCGAACCAAACCGGGACGGTAACACTGAAGCTTTCTTT
>13|many|.|TRBJ1-1|TRBV6-5
CASSYARGAEAFF
TGTGCCAGCAGTTACGCCCGGGGAGCTGAAGCTTTCTTT
>16|many|.|TRBJ2-2|TRBV6-1
CASRRGTGSNTGELFF
TGTGCCAGCAGGAGGGGAACGGGGTCGAACACCGGGGAGCTGTTTTTT
>14|many|TRBD1|TRBJ1-1|TRBV20-1
CSAPKTGGPSEAFF
TGCAGTGCTCCTAAGACAGGGGGCCCCTCTGAAGCTTTCTTT
>16|few|.|TRBJ1-2|TRBV12-3/TRBV12-4
CASGLRDGRPSWGHTF
TGTGCCAGCGGTTTGAGGGACGGACGACCTTCGTGGGGCCACACCTTC
>14|.|TRBD1|TRBJ2-7|TRBV10-3
CAISATGTGYEQYF
TGTGCCATCAGTGCGACAGGGACGGGCTACGAGCAGTACTTC
>12|few|TRBD1|TRBJ1-1|TRBV2
CASSKGQYEAFF
TGTGCCAGCAGCAAGGGACAGTATGAAGCTTTCTTT
>14|.|.|TRBJ2-7|TRBV7-2
CASSLGQGTYEQYF
TGTGCCAGCAGCTTAGGCCAGGGGACCTACGAGCAGTACTTC
>16|.|.|TRBJ2-2|TRBV24-1
CATSDLTEANTGELFF
TGTGCCACCAGTGATTTGACAGAGGCGAACACCGGGGAGCTGTTTTTT
>15|.|TRBD2|TRBJ2-2|TRBV7-3
CARSLRGGAAGELFF
TGTGCCCGCAGCCTTCGCGGGGGGGCAGCCGGGGAGCTGTTTTTT
>13|once|.|TRBJ2-7|TRBV25-1
CASSEGTPYEQYF
TGTGCCAGCAGTGAAGGGACACCCTACGAGCAGTACTTC
>16|many|TRBD1|TRBJ1-2|TRBV4-1
CASSQVDRGLFYGYTF
TGCGCCAGCAGCCAAGTAGACAGGGGGCTTTTCTATGGCTACACCTTC
>14|once|TRBD1|TRBJ2-7|TRBV11-2
CASSSTTGGIEQYF
TGTGCCAGCAGCTCAACAACAGGGGGCATCGAGCAGTACTTC
>14|.|.|TRBJ2-7|TRBV2
CASSEQGSSYEQYF
TGTGCCAGCAGTGAACAGGGAAGCTCCTACGAGCAGTACTTC
>9|many|.|TRBJ1-1|TRBV5-1
CASSFVAFF
TGCGCCAGCAGCTTCGTAGCTTTCTTT